What follows describes a single TCR beta chain. This record belongs to a study of cytomegalovirus exposure and HLA in healthy donors. Across the whole study: Drawn from HLA-typed donors, 65 million to 100 million unique TCRs were held in an early data release.

Germline CDR1 is ENHRY and CDR2 is SYGVKD. V was pared by 5 bases and J by 3 bases, with 5 bases of the junction left unmatched. CDR3 length: 14 residues. The study ran its PCR with 60 Vbeta and 13 Jbeta primers. The assay was immunoSEQ multiplex PCR, and TCRdb's table has in-frame clones only and misses some. The sample lists about 130,000 clones; around 70% were seen once. Sequenced input: PBMCs. The TCR was taken from a man in his forties in good health and CMV-seropositive. The chain has TRBV10-3 and TRBJ2-7; 9 nucleotides line up with TRBD1. The CDR3 loop is CAISTGQGIYEQYF. As DNA, the CDR3 is TGTGCCATCAGTACCGGACAGGGGATCTACGAGCAGTACTTC.